The clone carrying this TCR beta chain has only one observation. The antigen remains unidentified. This entry is derived from a study of shared clonotypes between healthy human individuals. The study, taken as a whole, reports: Shared clonotypes: 4.5% to 5% naive CD4, about 3.5% naive CD8, 2.3% memory CD4, approximately 0.37% memory CD8. Naive subsets usually exceeded memory subsets in estimated richness.

Authors' methods: ImmunoSEQ yielded junction-only sequences lacking quality scores, so filtering differed. Some clones are missing from TCRdb's copy, which holds only in-frame ones; the method was immunoSEQ multiplex PCR. D and trimming were read from the DNA, whereas the V and J calls and clone size are those reported in that table. The table has millions of clones, approximately 93% seen once; the top ten hold approximately 0.4%. Deletions cut 4 bases from V and 2 bases from J, with 21 bases between. CDR1 is SGHRS, CDR2 YFSETQ, per germline. The CDR3 covers 17 residues. J is TRBJ1-2 and V is TRBV5-1, with unresolved D. The TCR comes from a man aged 18 to 35 in good health. Some clones in this sample may be carry-over from other donors' samples. Material for sequencing was naive CD4+ T cells from PBMCs. Subset described: CD45RA+ positively selected. CDR3 region: CASSTGNPTSKNYGYTF. DNA for the CDR3: TGCGCCAGCAGCACGGGAAACCCGACATCAAAAAACTATGGCTACACCTTC.